Following are 8 T cell receptor beta chains from one sample sequenced in a study of cytomegalovirus exposure and HLA in healthy donors (dated by TCRdb to the late 2010s). The method was the immunoSEQ multiplex PCR assay. The multiplex PCR relied on a mix of 60 forward primers for TCR Vbeta segments and 13 reverse primers for TCR Jbeta segments. Imported from immuneACCESS, the table was reduced by TCRdb to in-frame sequences with V and J called. These copies leave out some clones; in studies compared against another copy, an unresolved V gene accounts for under half, and the cause of the remainder is not known. Recorded for this sample are 130,000 or so clones; 80% to 85% of them occurred a single time. Just over 8% of the sample is in the top ten clones. The sequencing input was PBMCs. These receptors originate from a woman between 50 and 59 years old in good health and CMV-seropositive.

This clone was detected only once. This sequence joins TRBV28 and TRBJ2-4, with TRBD1 as a possible D gene (5 bases). The length of the CDR3 is 12 residues. Germline V lookup: CDR1 MDHEN, CDR2 SYDVKM. The V and J ends lost 5 bases and 5 bases respectively, with 7 bases between them. CDR3 loop: CASSLGENIQYF. CDR3 nucleotide sequence: TGTGCCAGCAGTCTAGGGGAAAACATTCAGTACTTC.

This clone was counted a single time. The chain carries TRBV5-1 and TRBJ2-3; 11 bases align to TRBD2. CDR3 size: 17 residues. The V gene end was trimmed by 2 bases and the J gene end by 2 bases; junction bases not matched to a gene: 7. CDR1 and CDR2 from the germline V gene are SGHRS and YFSETQ. The CDR3 sequence is CASSLQTSGGFTDTQYF. DNA of the CDR3: TGCGCCAGCAGCTTACAAACTAGCGGGGGCTTCACAGATACGCAGTATTTT.

This clone was observed once. This chain joins TRBV2 and TRBJ2-5; 7 bases align to TRBD1. TRBJ2-7 explains the end of the DNA better; the J call may be wrong. Germline V lookup: CDR1 SNHLY, CDR2 FYNNEI. The CDR3 loop spans 12 amino acids. CDR3 DNA sequence: TGTGCCAGCAAGGACAGGTCCTACGAGCAGTACTTC. Amino acid sequence: CASKDRSYEQYF.

This clone was seen just once. The chain combines TRBV5-1 with TRBJ2-3; D is perhaps TRBD1 (6 bases). Between the trimmed V and J ends, which lost 4 bases and 0 bases, there was a span of 12 bases. The CDR3 spans 15 residues. Germline V gene sequence: CDR1 SGHRS, CDR2 YFSETQ. The CDR3 DNA sequence: TGCGCCAGCAGCCAGTTGGGACATAGCACAGATACGCAGTATTTT. Translating gives CASSQLGHSTDTQYF. Using reference TRBV5-1 and TRBJ2-3 for the parts outside the CDR3, the full variable domain is KAGVTQTPRYLIKTRGQQVTLSCSPISGHRSVSWYQQTPGQGLQFLFEYFSETQRNKGNFPGRFSGRQFSNSRSEMNVSTLELGDSALYLCASSQLGHSTDTQYFGPGTRLTVL.

The genes are TRBV2 and TRBJ1-5; 7 positions match TRBD1. With 7 bases clipped from V and 0 bases from J, the junction kept 6 bases outside the gene matches. This CDR3 has 15 residues. From germline, CDR1 is SNHLY and CDR2 FYNNEI. In DNA form, the CDR3 reads TGTGCCAGCACACAGACAGGGTATAGCAATCAGCCCCAGCATTTT. It codes for CASTQTGYSNQPQHF.

V gene TRBV29-1 combines with J gene TRBJ2-7; possible D gene TRBD1, 6 bases. The CDR3 totals 13 residues. The germline CDR1 and CDR2 sequences are SQVTM and ANQGSEA. Trimming removed 0 bases from V and 5 bases from J, with 11 bases in between. CDR3 residues: CSVEDPAGDEQYF. The CDR3 nucleotides read TGCAGCGTTGAAGATCCGGCAGGGGACGAGCAGTACTTC.

The chain combines TRBV30 with TRBJ2-1, with 10 bases that match TRBD2. The CDR3 runs to 15 residues. The V gene's germline CDR1 is GTSNPN and CDR2 SVGIG (reference sequence). CDR3 residues: CGLFRERGGSDEQFF. In DNA, the CDR3 is TGTGGCCTATTCCGGGAGCGGGGGGGCAGCGATGAGCAGTTCTTC.

This rearrangement joins TRBV7-8 to TRBJ2-2, with D perhaps matching TRBD1 (7 bases). Trimming cost V 2 bases and J 4 bases, with 20 bases left between them. There are 18 residues in the CDR3. Germline V gene lookup returns CDR1 SGHVS and CDR2 FQNEAQ. The CDR3 bases are TGTGCCAGCAGCTTATATGCCCCGAGGCAGGGGGGCACCGGGGAGCTGTTTTTT. Its translation is CASSLYAPRQGGTGELFF.